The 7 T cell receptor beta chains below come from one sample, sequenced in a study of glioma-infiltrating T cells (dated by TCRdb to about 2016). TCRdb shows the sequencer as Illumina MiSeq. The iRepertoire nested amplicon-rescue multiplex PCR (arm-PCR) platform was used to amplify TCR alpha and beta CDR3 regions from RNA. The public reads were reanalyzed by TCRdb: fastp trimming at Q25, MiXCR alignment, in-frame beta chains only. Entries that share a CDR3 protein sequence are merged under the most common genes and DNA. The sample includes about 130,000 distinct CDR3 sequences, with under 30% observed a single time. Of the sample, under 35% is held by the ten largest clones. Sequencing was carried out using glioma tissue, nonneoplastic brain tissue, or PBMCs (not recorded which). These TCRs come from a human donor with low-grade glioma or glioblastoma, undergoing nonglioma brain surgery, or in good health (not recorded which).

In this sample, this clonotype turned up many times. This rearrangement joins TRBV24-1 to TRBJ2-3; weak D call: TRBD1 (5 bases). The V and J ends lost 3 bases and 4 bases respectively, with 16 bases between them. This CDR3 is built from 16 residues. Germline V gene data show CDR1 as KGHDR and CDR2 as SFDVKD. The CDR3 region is CATSDRNRGSPDTQYF. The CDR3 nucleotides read TGTGCCACCAGTGATCGGAATAGGGGTAGCCCAGATACGCAGTATTTT.

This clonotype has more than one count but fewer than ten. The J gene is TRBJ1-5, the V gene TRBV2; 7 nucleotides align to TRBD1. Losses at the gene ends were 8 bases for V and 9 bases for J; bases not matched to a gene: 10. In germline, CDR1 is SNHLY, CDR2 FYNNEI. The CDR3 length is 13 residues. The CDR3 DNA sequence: TGTGCCAGCCGGGACAGCCCCGGGGCGCCCCAGCATTTT. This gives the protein CASRDSPGAPQHF.

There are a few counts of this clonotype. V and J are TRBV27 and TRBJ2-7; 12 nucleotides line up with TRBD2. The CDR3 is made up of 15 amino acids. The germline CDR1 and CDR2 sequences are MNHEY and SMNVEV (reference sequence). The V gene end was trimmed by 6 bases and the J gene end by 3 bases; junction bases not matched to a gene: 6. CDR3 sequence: CASRKLAGGHYEQYV. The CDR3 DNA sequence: TGTGCCAGCAGAAAACTAGCGGGGGGACACTACGAGCAGTACGTC.

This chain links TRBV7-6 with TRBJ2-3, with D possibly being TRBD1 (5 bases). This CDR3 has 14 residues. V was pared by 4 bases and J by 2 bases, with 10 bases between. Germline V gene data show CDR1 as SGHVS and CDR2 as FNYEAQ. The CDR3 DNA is TGTGCCAGCAGCTCCAGGGAAATCACAGATACGCAGTATTTT. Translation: CASSSREITDTQYF.

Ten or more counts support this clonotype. For the CDR3, the DNA is TGTGCCAGCAGTTTAGTAGATACGCAGTATTTT. It encodes CASSLVDTQYF. The rearrangement links TRBV28 to TRBJ2-3; D is uncertain. Germline-derived CDR1 and CDR2 are MDHEN and SYDVKM. The CDR3 is made up of 11 amino acids. The V end was cut by 2 bases, the J end by 5 bases, with 2 bases between. The whole variable domain, filled in from reference TRBV28 and TRBJ2-3, reads DVKVTQSSRYLVKRTGEKVFLECVQDMDHENMFWYRQDPGLGLRLIYFSYDVKMKEKGDIPEGYSVSREKKERFSLILESASTNQTSMYLCASSLVDTQYFGPGTRLTVL.

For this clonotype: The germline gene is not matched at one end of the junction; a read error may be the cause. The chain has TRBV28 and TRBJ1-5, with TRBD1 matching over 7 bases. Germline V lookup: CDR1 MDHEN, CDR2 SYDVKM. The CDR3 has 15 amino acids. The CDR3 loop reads CTSSSRQGGNQPQHF. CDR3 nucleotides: TGTACCAGCAGTTCGAGACAGGGCGGCAATCAGCCCCAGCATTTT.

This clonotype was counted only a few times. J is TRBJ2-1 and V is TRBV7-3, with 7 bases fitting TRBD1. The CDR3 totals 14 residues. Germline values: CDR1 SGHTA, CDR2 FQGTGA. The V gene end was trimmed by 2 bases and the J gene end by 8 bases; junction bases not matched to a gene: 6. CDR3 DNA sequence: TGTGCCAGCAGCTTAGGACAGGAGGTCGATGAGCAGTTCTTC. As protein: CASSLGQEVDEQFF.